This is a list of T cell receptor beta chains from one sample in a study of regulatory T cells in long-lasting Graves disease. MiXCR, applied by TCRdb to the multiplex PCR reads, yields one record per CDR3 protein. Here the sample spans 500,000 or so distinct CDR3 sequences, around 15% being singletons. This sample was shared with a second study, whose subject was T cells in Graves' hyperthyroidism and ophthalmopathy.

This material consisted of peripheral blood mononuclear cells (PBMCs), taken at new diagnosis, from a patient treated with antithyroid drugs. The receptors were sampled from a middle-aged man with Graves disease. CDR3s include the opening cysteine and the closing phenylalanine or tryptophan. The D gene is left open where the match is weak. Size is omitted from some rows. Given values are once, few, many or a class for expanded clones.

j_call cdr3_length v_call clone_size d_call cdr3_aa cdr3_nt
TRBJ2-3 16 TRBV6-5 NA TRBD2 CASSYGSGRPTDTQYF TGTGCCAGCAGTTACGGCAGCGGGAGGCCCACAGATACGCAGTATTTT
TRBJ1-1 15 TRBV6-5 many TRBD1 CASSYWGQGSSEAFF TGTGCCAGCAGTTACTGGGGACAGGGGTCGTCTGAAGCTTTCTTT
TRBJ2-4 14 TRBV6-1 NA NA CASSAGRDPSIQYF TGTGCCAGCAGTGCTGGGCGGGATCCATCCATTCAGTACTTC
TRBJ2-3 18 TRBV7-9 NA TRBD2 CASSFGTSGRARADTQYF TGTGCCAGCAGCTTCGGCACTAGCGGGAGGGCTCGGGCAGATACGCAGTATTTT
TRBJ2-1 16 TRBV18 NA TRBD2 CASSPPGTSGRNEQFF TGTGCCAGCTCACCACCGGGGACTAGCGGGAGGAATGAGCAGTTCTTC
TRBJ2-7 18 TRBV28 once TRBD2 CASSLLGTSGGSSYEQYF TGTGCCAGCAGTTTATTAGGGACTAGCGGGGGGAGCTCCTACGAGCAGTACTTC
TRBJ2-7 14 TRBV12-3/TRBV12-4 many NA CASSRDRNSYEQYF TGTGCCAGCAGCCGAGACAGAAACTCCTACGAGCAGTACTTC
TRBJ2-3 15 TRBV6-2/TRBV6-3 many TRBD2 CASSYQSGRTDTQYF TGTGCCAGCAGTTATCAGAGCGGGAGAACAGATACGCAGTATTTT
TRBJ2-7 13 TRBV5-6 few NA CASSLATNYEQYF TGTGCCAGCAGCTTGGCGACTAATTACGAGCAGTACTTC
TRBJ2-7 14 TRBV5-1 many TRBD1 CASSLRGQGNEQYF TGCGCCAGCAGCTTGAGAGGACAGGGCAACGAGCAGTACTTC
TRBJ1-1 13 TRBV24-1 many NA CATSDNRNTEAFF TGTGCCACCAGTGATAACCGGAACACTGAAGCTTTCTTT
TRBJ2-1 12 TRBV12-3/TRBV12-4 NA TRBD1 CASSPGGLEQFF TGTGCCAGCAGTCCAGGGGGCCTTGAGCAGTTCTTC
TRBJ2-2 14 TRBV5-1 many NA CASSLDSDIGELFF TGCGCCAGCAGCTTGGATAGCGACATCGGGGAGCTGTTTTTT
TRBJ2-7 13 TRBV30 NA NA CAWSTGVSYEQYF TGTGCCTGGAGTACGGGGGTTTCCTACGAGCAGTACTTC
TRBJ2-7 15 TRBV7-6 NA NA CASSLAGSGPYEQYF TGTGCCAGCAGCTTAGCAGGATCAGGGCCCTACGAGCAGTACTTC
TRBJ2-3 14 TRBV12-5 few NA CASALGLGTDTQYF TGTGCTAGTGCCCTGGGACTCGGCACAGATACGCAGTATTTT
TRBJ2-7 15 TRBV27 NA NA CASSSIKTGLHEQYF TGTGCCAGCAGTTCAATTAAAACAGGGCTCCACGAGCAGTACTTC
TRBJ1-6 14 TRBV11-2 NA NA CASSFGANPLPLHF TGTGCCAGCAGCTTTGGGGCTAATCCCTTACCCCTCCACTTT
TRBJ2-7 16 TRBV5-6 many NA CASSRGTGTWGNEQYF TGTGCCAGCAGCAGGGGGACCGGGACTTGGGGTAACGAGCAGTACTTC
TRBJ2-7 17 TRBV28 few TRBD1 CASSPIRFGQGVFEQYF TGTGCCAGCAGCCCCATCCGATTCGGACAGGGGGTCTTCGAGCAGTACTTC
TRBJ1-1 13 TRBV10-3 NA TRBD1 CAISNGQGGEAFF TGTGCCATCAGTAATGGACAGGGAGGTGAAGCTTTCTTT
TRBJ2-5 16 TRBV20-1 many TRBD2 CSARVLAGAFPETQYF TGCAGTGCTAGAGTACTAGCGGGAGCTTTTCCAGAGACCCAGTACTTC
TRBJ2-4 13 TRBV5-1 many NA CASSRGGANIQYF TGCGCCAGCAGCCGTGGGGGCGCAAACATTCAGTACTTC
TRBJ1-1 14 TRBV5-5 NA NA CASSLGQRGTEAFF TGTGCCAGCAGCTTGGGGCAGAGAGGGACTGAAGCTTTCTTT
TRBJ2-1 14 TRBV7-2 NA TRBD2 CASKASGISNEQFF TGTGCCAGCAAAGCTAGCGGGATATCCAATGAGCAGTTCTTC
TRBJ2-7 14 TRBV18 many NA CASSPPQITYEQYF TGTGCCAGCTCACCCCCGCAGATCACCTACGAGCAGTACTTC
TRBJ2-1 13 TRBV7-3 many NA CASSLERDNEQFF TGTGCCAGCAGCTTAGAGAGAGACAATGAGCAGTTCTTC
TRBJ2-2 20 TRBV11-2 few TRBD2 CASSLNLRVTSGSVTGELFF TGTGCCAGCAGCTTAAATCTCAGGGTCACTAGCGGGAGTGTCACCGGGGAGCTGTTTTTT
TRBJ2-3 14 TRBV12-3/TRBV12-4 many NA CASKPEMGTDTQYF TGTGCCAGCAAACCGGAGATGGGTACAGATACGCAGTATTTT
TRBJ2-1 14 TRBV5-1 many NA CASSLAVLDNEQFF TGCGCCAGCAGCTTGGCCGTCCTAGACAATGAGCAGTTCTTC
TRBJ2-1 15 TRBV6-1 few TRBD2 CASRAGESSYNEQFF TGTGCCAGCAGAGCGGGAGAGAGCTCCTACAATGAGCAGTTCTTC
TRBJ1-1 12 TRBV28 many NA CASSYLSTEAFF TGTGCCAGCAGTTACCTAAGTACTGAAGCTTTCTTT
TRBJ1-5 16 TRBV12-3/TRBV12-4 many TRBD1 CASRAPGTGGNQPQHF TGTGCCAGCAGAGCTCCCGGGACAGGGGGCAATCAGCCCCAGCATTTT
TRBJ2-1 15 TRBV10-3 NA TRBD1 CAISESDRAYNEQFF TGTGCCATCAGTGAGTCTGACAGGGCGTACAATGAGCAGTTCTTC
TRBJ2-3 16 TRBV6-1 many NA CASSELAVILTDTQYF TGTGCCAGCAGTGAATTAGCGGTTATACTCACAGATACGCAGTATTTT
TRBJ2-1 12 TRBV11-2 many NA CASRTGYNEQFF TGTGCCAGCAGGACAGGATACAATGAGCAGTTCTTC
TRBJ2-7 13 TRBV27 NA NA CASSLLPVYEQYF TGTGCCAGCAGTTTACTGCCCGTGTACGAGCAGTACTTC
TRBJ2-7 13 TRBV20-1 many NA CSARDLSAYEQYF TGCAGTGCTAGAGATCTGTCAGCCTACGAGCAGTACTTC
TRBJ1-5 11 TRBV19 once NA CASSIERVEHF TGTGCCAGTAGTATAGAAAGGGTTGAGCATTTT
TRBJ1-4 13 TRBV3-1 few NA CASSQRLSEKLFF TGTGCCAGCAGCCAAAGGCTCAGTGAAAAACTGTTTTTT
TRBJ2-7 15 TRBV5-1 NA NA CASSLGIQGSYEQYF TGCGCCAGCAGCTTGGGGATTCAGGGATCCTACGAGCAGTACTTC
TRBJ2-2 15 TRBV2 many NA CASSERTVLTGELFF TGTGCCAGCAGTGAAAGGACAGTTCTAACCGGGGAGCTGTTTTTT
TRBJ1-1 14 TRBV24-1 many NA CATSDAGGGTEAFF TGTGCCACCAGTGATGCGGGGGGAGGCACTGAAGCTTTCTTT
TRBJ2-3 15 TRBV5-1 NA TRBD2 CASSYREREGDTQYF TGCGCCAGCAGCTACAGGGAGCGGGAGGGAGATACGCAGTATTTT
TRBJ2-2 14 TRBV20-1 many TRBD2 CSAGSGSITGELFF TGCAGTGCTGGGAGCGGGAGTATCACCGGGGAGCTGTTTTTT
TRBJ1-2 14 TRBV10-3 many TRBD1 CAISESGTAYGYTF TGTGCCATCAGTGAGTCGGGGACAGCCTATGGCTACACCTTC
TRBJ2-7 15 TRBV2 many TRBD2 CASREGTSGANEQYF TGTGCCAGCAGAGAAGGGACTAGCGGAGCTAACGAGCAGTACTTC
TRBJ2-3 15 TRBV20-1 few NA CSAPPQGTATDTQYF TGCAGTGCTCCTCCACAGGGCACTGCCACAGATACGCAGTATTTT
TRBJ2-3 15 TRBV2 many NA CASTAGTTLADTQYF TGTGCCAGCACGGCCGGGACAACCTTGGCAGATACGCAGTATTTT
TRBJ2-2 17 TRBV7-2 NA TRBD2 CASSPPRGGSGTRELFF TGTGCCAGCAGCCCACCAAGAGGGGGTAGCGGGACTAGGGAGCTGTTTTTT
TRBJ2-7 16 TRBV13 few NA CASSSFKRRNSYEQYF TGTGCCAGCAGTTCTTTCAAGAGACGGAACTCCTACGAGCAGTACTTC
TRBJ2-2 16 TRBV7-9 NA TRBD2 CASSFLSGRAFGELFF TGTGCCAGCAGCTTCCTGAGCGGGAGGGCCTTCGGGGAGCTGTTTTTT
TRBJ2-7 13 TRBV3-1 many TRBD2 CASSIAGTYEQYF TGTGCCAGCTCGATAGCGGGAACCTACGAGCAGTACTTC
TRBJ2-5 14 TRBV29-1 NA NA CSVTTGGQGETQYF TGCAGCGTTACGACAGGCGGGCAAGGGGAGACCCAGTACTTC
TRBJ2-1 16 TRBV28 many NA CASSSLGGRPYNEQFF TGTGCCAGCAGCTCCCTCGGGGGAAGGCCCTACAATGAGCAGTTCTTC